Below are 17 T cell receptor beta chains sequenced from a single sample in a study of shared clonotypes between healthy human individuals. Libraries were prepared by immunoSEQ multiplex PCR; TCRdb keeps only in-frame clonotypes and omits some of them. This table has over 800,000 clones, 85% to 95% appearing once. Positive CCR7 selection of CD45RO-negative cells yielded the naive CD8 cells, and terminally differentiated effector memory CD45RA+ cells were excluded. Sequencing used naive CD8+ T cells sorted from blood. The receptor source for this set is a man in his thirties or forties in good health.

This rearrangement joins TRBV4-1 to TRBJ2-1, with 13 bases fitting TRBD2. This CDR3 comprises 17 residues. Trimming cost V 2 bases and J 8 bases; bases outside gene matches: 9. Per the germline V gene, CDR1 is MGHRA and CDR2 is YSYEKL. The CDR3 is CASSQSISTSGRDEQFF. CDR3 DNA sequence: TGCGCCAGCAGCCAATCTATATCAACTAGCGGGAGGGATGAGCAGTTCTTC.

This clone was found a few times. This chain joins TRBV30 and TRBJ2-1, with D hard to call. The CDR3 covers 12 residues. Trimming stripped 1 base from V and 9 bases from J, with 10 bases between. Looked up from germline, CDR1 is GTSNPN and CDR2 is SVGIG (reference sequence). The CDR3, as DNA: TGTGCCTGGAGTGGAGTTCAGAGTGAGCAGTTCTTC. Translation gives CAWSGVQSEQFF.

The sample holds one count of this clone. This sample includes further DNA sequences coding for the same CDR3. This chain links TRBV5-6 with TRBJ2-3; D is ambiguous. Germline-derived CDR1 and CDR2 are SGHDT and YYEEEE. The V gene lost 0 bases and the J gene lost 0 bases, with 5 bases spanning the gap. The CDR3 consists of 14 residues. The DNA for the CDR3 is TGTGCCAGCAGCTTGGCCGGGAGCACAGATACGCAGTATTTT. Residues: CASSLAGSTDTQYF.

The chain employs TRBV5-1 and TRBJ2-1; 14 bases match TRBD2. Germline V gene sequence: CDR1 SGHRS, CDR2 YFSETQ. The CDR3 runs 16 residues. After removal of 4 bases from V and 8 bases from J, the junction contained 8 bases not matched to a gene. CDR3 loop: CASSLGTSGSFDEQFF. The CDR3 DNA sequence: TGCGCCAGCAGCCTCGGGACTAGCGGGAGTTTCGATGAGCAGTTCTTC. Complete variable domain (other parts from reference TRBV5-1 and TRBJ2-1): KAGVTQTPRYLIKTRGQQVTLSCSPISGHRSVSWYQQTPGQGLQFLFEYFSETQRNKGNFPGRFSGRQFSNSRSEMNVSTLELGDSALYLCASSLGTSGSFDEQFFGPGTRLTVL.

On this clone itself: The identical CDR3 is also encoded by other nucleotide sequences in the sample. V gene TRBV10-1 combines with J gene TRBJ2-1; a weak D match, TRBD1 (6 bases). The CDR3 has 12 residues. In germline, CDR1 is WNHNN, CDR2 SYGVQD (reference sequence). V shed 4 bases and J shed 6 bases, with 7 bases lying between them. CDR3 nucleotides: TGCGCCAGCAGTGGACAGGCCAATGAGCAGTTCTTC. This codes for CASSGQANEQFF.

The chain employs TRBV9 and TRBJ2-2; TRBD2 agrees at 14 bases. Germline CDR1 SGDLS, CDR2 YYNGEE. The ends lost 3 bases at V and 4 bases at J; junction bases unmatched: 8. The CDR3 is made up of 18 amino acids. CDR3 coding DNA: TGTGCCAGCAGCGCGGGACTAGCGGGAGCAACGGTCACCGGGGAGCTGTTTTTT. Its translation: CASSAGLAGATVTGELFF.

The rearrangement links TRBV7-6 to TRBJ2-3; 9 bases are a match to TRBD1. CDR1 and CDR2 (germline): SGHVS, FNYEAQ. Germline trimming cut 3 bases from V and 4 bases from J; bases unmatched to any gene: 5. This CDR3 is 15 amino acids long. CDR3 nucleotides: TGTGCCAGCAGCTTTTGGGGACAGGGATCAGATACGCAGTATTTT. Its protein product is CASSFWGQGSDTQYF.

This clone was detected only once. In DNA, the CDR3 is TGCGCCAGCAGCCGGCCATTTATGGGCGAGCAGTACTTC. Its protein is CASSRPFMGEQYF. The rearrangement uses TRBV4-1 and TRBJ2-7; no clear D. The CDR3 spans 13 residues. CDR1 is MGHRA and CDR2 is YSYEKL in the germline V gene. The germline V and J ends were trimmed by 4 bases and 6 bases, with 13 bases remaining between them.

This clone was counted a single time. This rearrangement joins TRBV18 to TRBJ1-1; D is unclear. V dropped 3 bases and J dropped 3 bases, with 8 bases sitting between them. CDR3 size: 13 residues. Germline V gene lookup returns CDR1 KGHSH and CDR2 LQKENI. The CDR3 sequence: CASSPEIDTEAFF. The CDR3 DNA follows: TGTGCCAGCTCACCCGAGATAGACACTGAAGCTTTCTTT.

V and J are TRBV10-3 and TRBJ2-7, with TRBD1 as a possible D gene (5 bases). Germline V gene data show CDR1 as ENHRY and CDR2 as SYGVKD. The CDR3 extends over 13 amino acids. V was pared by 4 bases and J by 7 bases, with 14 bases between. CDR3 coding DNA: TGTGCCATCAGTGCAACAGGATACCTGGAGCAGTACTTC. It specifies CAISATGYLEQYF.

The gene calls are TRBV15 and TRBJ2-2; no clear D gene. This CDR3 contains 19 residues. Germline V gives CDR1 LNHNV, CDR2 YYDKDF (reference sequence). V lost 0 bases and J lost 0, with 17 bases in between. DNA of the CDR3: TGTGCCACCAGCAGAGATCTGATAAGTCCGGCAGCGAACACCGGGGAGCTGTTTTTT. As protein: CATSRDLISPAANTGELFF.

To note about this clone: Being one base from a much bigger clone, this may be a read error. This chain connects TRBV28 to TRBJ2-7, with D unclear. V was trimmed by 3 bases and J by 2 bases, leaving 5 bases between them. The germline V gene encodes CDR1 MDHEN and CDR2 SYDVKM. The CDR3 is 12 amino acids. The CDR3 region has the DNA TGTGCCAGCAGTTTCAAAACCTACGAGCAGTACTTC. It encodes CASSFKTYEQYF.

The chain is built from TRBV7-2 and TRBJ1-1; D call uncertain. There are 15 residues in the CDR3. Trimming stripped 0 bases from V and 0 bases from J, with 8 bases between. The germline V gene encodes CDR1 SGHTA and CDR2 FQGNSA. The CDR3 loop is CASSLALGMNTEAFF. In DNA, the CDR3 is TGTGCCAGCAGCTTAGCTCTGGGGATGAACACTGAAGCTTTCTTT.

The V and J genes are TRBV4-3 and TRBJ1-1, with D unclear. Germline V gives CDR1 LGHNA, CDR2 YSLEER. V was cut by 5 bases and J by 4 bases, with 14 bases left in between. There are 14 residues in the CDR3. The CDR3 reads CASSKRVLSTEAFF. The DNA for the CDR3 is TGCGCCAGCAGCAAGAGGGTATTAAGCACTGAAGCTTTCTTT.

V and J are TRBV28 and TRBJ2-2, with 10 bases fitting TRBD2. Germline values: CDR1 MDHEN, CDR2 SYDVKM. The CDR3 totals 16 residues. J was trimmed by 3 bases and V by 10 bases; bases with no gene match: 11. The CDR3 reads CATEAGGPGDTGELFF. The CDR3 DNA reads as TGTGCCACCGAAGCGGGAGGGCCGGGGGACACCGGGGAGCTGTTTTTT.

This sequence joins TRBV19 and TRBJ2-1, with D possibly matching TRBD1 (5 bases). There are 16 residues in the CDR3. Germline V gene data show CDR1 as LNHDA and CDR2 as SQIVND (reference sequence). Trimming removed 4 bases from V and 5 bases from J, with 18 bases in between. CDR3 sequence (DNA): TGTGCCAGTAGTAGGATACAGGCGGCGCAACACAATGAGCAGTTCTTC. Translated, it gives CASSRIQAAQHNEQFF.

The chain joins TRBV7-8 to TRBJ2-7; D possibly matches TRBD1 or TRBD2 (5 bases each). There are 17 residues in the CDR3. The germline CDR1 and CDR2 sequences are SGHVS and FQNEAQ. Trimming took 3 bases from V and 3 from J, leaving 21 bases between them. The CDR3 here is CASSFTGTAPGVYEQYF. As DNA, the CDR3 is TGTGCCAGCAGCTTTACCGGGACGGCACCTGGAGTCTACGAGCAGTACTTC.